This T cell receptor beta chain was found in a study of blood T cells in healthy people across ages. The sample holds many counts of this clonotype. Peripheral blood from each donor was collected in a volume of about 10 milliliters. The CDR3 totals 14 residues. Trimming at V came to 3 bases and at J to 6 bases, leaving 6 bases not matched to a gene. CDR1 and CDR2 (germline): SGHRS, YFSETQ. The authors ran a second PCR of about 6 to 11 cycles using a sample-barcoded 5' primer and a J-beta primer mix. Tags on each cDNA molecule came from a template-switch adaptor with 12 random nucleotides. MiXCR was run by TCRdb on the 5' RACE reads, yielding one entry per CDR3 protein. This table has 1.5 million to 2 million distinct CDR3 sequences, about 30% appearing once.

The J gene is TRBJ2-7, the V gene TRBV5-1; 10 bases line up with TRBD1. Sequencing was carried out using blood. This TCR came from a woman in her 30s in good health. Here the CDR3 DNA reads TGCGCCAGCAGCTACCGGGACAGGGGAGGCGAGCAGTACTTC. Translated: CASSYRDRGGEQYF.